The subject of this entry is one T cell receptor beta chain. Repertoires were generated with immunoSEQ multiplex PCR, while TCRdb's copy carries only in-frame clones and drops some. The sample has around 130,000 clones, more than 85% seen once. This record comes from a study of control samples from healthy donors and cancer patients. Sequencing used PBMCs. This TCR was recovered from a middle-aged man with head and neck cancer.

For the CDR3, the DNA is TGCGCCAGCAGCTTGTGGGGGGAAGGGACAGATACGCAGTATTTT. It yields the protein CASSLWGEGTDTQYF. The chain carries TRBV5-1 and TRBJ2-3; a possible D gene is TRBD2 (6 bases). The CDR3 extends over 15 amino acids. Germline loops: CDR1 SGHRS, CDR2 YFSETQ. Trimming removed 1 base from V and 3 bases from J, with 12 bases in between.